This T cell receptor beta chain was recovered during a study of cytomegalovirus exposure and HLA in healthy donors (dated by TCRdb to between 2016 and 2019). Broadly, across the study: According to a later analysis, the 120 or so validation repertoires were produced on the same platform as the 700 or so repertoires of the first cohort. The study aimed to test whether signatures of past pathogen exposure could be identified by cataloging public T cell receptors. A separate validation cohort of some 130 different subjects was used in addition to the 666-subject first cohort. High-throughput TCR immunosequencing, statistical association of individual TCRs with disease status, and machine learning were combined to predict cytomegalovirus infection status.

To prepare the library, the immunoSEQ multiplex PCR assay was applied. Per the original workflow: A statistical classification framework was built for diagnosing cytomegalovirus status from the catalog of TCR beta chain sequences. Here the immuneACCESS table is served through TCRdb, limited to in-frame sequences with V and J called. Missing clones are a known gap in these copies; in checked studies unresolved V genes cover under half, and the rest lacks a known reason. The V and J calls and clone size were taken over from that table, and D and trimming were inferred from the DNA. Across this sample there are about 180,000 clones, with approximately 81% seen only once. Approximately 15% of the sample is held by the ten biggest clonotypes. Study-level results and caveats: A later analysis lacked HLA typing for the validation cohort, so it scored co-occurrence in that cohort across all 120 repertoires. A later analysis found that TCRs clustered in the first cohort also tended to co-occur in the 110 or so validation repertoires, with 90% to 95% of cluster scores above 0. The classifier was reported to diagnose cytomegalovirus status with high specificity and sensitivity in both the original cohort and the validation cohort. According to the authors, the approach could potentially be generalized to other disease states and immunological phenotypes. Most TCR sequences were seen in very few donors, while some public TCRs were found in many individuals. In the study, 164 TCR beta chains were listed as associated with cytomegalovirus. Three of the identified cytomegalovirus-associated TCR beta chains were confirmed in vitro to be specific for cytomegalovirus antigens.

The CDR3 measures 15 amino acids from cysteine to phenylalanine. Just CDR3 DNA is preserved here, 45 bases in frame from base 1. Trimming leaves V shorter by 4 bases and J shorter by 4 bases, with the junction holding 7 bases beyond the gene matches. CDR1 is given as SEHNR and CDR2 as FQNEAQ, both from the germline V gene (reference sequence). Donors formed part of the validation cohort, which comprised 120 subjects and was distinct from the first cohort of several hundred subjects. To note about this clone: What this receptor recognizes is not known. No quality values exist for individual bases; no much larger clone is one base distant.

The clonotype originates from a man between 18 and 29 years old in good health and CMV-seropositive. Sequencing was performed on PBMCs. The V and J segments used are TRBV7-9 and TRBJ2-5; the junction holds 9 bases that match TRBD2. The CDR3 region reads CASSSLAGELETQYF. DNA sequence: TGTGCCAGCAGCTCCTTAGCGGGAGAATTAGAGACCCAGTACTTC. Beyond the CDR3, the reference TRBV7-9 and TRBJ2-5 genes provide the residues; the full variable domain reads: DTGVSQNPRHKITKRGQNVTFRCDPISEHNRLYWYRQTLGQGPEFLTYFQNEAQLEKSRLLSDRFSAERPKGSFSTLEIQRTEQGDSAMYLCASSSLAGELETQYFGPGTRLLVL.